Sequencing of this TCR beta chain was carried out in a study of breast tumors, draining lymph nodes, adjacent tissues. General observations from the study: Tumor TCR diversity was below lymph nodes but above nontumor tissue. Tumor and nontumor repertoires were significantly more similar in luminal-like than in basal-like breast cancer. Tumor T cell lymph node origin was a supported hypothesis, not proven. Most tumor T cells seemingly derive from lymph node, then expand in tumor.

This clonotype was detected many times. What it binds is unknown. TCRdb recomputed calls from the multiplex PCR reads with MiXCR, one row per CDR3 protein. The repertoire holds nearly 200,000 distinct CDR3 sequences, with 31% as singletons. Germline V gene data show CDR1 as SNHLY and CDR2 as FYNNEI. Between the trimmed V and J ends, which lost 8 bases and 0 bases, there was a span of 14 bases. The CDR3 extends over 15 amino acids. Breast cancer patients provided tissue from their axillary draining lymph nodes. This TCR derives from a female donor with breast cancer. Some clones in this sample may be carry-over from other donors' samples. Sequenced sample: axillary lymph node tissue. The chain is built from TRBV2 and TRBJ2-1; no firm D call. The CDR3 region has the DNA TGTGCCAGCTCATCGACTGGCAGCTCCTACAATGAGCAGTTCTTC. As protein: CASSSTGSSYNEQFF.